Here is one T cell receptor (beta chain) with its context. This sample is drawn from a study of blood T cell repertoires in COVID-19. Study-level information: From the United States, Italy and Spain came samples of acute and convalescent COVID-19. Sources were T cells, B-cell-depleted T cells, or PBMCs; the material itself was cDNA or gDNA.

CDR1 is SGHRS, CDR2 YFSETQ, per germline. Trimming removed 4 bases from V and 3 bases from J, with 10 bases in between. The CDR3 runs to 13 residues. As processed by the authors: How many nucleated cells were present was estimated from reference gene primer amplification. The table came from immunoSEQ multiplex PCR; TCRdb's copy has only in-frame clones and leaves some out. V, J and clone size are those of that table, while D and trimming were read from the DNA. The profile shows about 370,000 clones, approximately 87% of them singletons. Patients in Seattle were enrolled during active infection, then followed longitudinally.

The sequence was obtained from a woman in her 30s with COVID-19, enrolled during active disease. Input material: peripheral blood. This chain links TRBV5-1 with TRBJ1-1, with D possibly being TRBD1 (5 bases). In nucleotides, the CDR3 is TGCGCCAGCAGCCTTCGGGGGGACACTGAAGCTTTCTTT. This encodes CASSLRGDTEAFF.